This entry features one T cell receptor (beta chain) sequence. The antigen remains undetermined. The time point here: patch test 3, about 24 weeks after DPC sensitization. Indicated treatment: therapeutic diphenylcyclopropenone sensitization with weekly scalp DPC. The CDR3 loop spans 16 amino acids. V lost 2 bases and J lost 5; bases outside the gene matches: 11. Germline CDR1 reads DFQATT; CDR2 reads SNEGSKA (reference sequence). This record belongs to a study of human T cells and chemical hapten exposure. Overall study context: Patch testing was performed with 0.01% DPC on the upper back, with reading at 6 days.

Overall study findings and caveats: No change in TCRs above 1 in 1000 frequency was produced by DPC sensitization. Compared with pre-sensitization or healthy control sets, expanded TCRs clustered more.

TCRdb passed the RACE reads through MiXCR, listing each CDR3 protein once. The sample contains roughly 150,000 distinct CDR3 sequences, 25% to 35% of which appear only once. Here the sequenced sample was whole blood, taken in connection with sensitization to the hapten diphenylcyclopropenone (DPC). The TCR comes from a woman under 30 with alopecia areata. Some clones in this sample may be carry-over from other donors' samples. The gene calls are TRBV20-1 and TRBJ2-3; the match to TRBD2 covers 9 bases. CDR3 in amino acids: CSARPGASGKLDTQYF. CDR3 in DNA: TGCAGTGCTAGACCTGGGGCTAGCGGGAAACTAGATACGCAGTATTTT.